This passage covers 32 T cell receptor beta chains from one sample sequenced in a study of beta chain features in type 1 diabetes. Expressed TCRB transcripts were sequenced, since all the RNA that had been isolated was reverse transcribed. Libraries were prepared by immunoSEQ multiplex PCR; TCRdb keeps only in-frame clonotypes and omits some of them. The sample has around 340,000 clones, about 20% seen once; the top ten hold roughly 0.045%. Sequencing was performed on naive CD4+ T cells from blood. All receptors derive from a woman aged 18-29 years in good health.

The chain has TRBV6-5 and TRBJ2-1; 13 bases map to TRBD2. The J segment lost 11 bases and the V segment lost 0 bases, leaving 4 bases of the junction unmatched. Germline CDR1 and CDR2: MNHEY and SVGAGI. CDR3 length equals 15 residues. The CDR3: CASSYSTSGGPQQFF. For the CDR3, the DNA is TGTGCCAGCAGTTACTCGACTAGCGGGGGGCCACAGCAGTTCTTC.

A few counts support this clone. The chain couples TRBV7-9 to TRBJ2-7; 7 bases are a match to TRBD2. CDR1 is SEHNR and CDR2 is FQNEAQ in the germline V gene (reference sequence). Trimming cost V 6 bases and J 5 bases; bases outside gene matches: 13. The CDR3 is 15 residues long. In DNA form, the CDR3 reads TGTGCCAGCAGAACAACCCAGGGAGGGCTGGACGAGCAGTACTTC. As protein: CASRTTQGGLDEQYF.

This clone was counted between two and nine times. The chain carries TRBV6-6 and TRBJ1-1; D call uncertain. V dropped 0 bases and J dropped 7 bases, with 12 bases sitting between them. Per germline, CDR1 MNHNY and CDR2 SVGAGI (reference sequence). This CDR3 region has 14 residues. The CDR3, as DNA: TGTGCCAGCAGTTACTCGTTGTCCGGGGATGAAGCTTTCTTT. It translates to CASSYSLSGDEAFF.

This clone appeared a few times. This sequence joins TRBV11-2 and TRBJ2-6; 7 nucleotides match TRBD1. Trimming at V came to 5 bases and at J to 0 bases, leaving 4 bases not matched to a gene. The CDR3 has 16 amino acids. Germline V gene sequence: CDR1 SGHAT, CDR2 FQNNGV. The CDR3 coding sequence is TGTGCCAGCAGCCAGACAGGGAGCTCTGGGGCCAACGTCCTGACTTTC. Translation gives CASSQTGSSGANVLTF.

This chain uses TRBV4-2 with TRBJ1-4; tentatively, D is TRBD1 (5 bases). The germline V and J ends were trimmed by 1 base and 7 bases, with 16 bases remaining between them. The CDR3 has 16 residues. CDR1 LGHNA and CDR2 YNFKEQ come from the germline V gene. CDR3 sequence reads: CASSQGRAGRGEKLFF. CDR3 DNA: TGTGCCAGCAGCCAAGGTCGTGCAGGGCGGGGTGAAAAACTGTTTTTT.

This sequence joins TRBV7-9 and TRBJ1-5; a possible D gene is TRBD1 (5 bases). Per germline, CDR1 SEHNR and CDR2 FQNEAQ (reference sequence). V dropped 5 bases and J dropped 4 bases, with 9 bases sitting between them. The CDR3 totals 13 residues. The CDR3 here is CASSDQGNQPQHF. The CDR3 DNA follows: TGTGCCAGCAGCGATCAGGGAAATCAGCCCCAGCATTTT.

The gene calls are TRBV7-9 and TRBJ2-3; 15 nucleotides match TRBD2. J lost 4 bases, V lost 5 bases, and 10 bases had no gene match. The CDR3 spans 18 residues. The germline V gene has CDR1 SEHNR and CDR2 FQNEAQ (reference sequence). The CDR3 protein is CASSPTGLAGGVSDTQYF. CDR3 sequence (DNA): TGTGCCAGCAGCCCTACGGGACTAGCGGGGGGCGTATCAGATACGCAGTATTTT.

The chain couples TRBV5-1 to TRBJ2-5, with 11 bases that match TRBD2. This CDR3 is built from 16 residues. Germline lookup yields CDR1 SGHRS and CDR2 YFSETQ. J lost 2 bases, V lost 4 bases, and 7 bases had no gene match. CDR3 in DNA: TGCGCCAGCAGCATCACTAGCGGGGGACCACAAGAGACCCAGTACTTC. Translation gives CASSITSGGPQETQYF.

Comment on this clone: This specimen includes other DNA sequences encoding the same CDR3. The rearrangement uses TRBV10-3 and TRBJ2-7; no firm D call. Trimming cost V 0 bases and J 4 bases, with 4 bases left between them. CDR3 length: 12 residues. Germline-derived CDR1 and CDR2 are ENHRY and SYGVKD. This chain's CDR3 is CAISESSYEQYF. CDR3 coding DNA: TGTGCCATCAGTGAGTCGTCGTACGAGCAGTACTTC.

V and J are TRBV7-3 and TRBJ2-2, with a weak D call TRBD1 (5 bases). CDR1 is SGHTA, CDR2 FQGTGA, per germline. Trimming shortened V by 5 bases and J by 6 bases, and 7 bases separated the two germline ends. The CDR3 consists of 12 residues. The chain's CDR3 is CASSRTSGELFF. The CDR3 nucleotides are TGTGCCAGCAGCCGGACATCCGGGGAGCTGTTTTTT.

The table lists this clone with a few counts. This chain uses TRBV29-1 with TRBJ1-2; D is uncertain. The CDR3 loop spans 14 amino acids. Germline-derived CDR1 and CDR2 are SQVTM and ANQGSEA. Trimming removed 5 bases at V and 0 bases at J, with 13 bases between. The CDR3: CSVIKHVTNYGYTF. CDR3 DNA sequence: TGCAGCGTTATAAAACACGTCACTAACTATGGCTACACCTTC.

The V call is TRBV5-6, the J call TRBJ1-6; possible D gene TRBD1, 5 bases. Trimming removed 2 bases at V and 7 bases at J, with 7 bases between. The CDR3 runs 13 residues. The germline V gene has CDR1 SGHDT and CDR2 YYEEEE. The CDR3 sequence is CASSLRGNSPLHF. The CDR3 DNA reads as TGTGCCAGCAGCTTAAGGGGAAATTCACCCCTCCACTTT.

The chain is built from TRBV5-1 and TRBJ2-5; 13 bases match TRBD2. The CDR3 extends over 14 amino acids. V trimming: 3 bases; J trimming: 5 bases; junction bases outside the gene matches: 1. Germline CDR1 SGHRS, CDR2 YFSETQ. In DNA, the CDR3 is TGCGCCAGCAGCTCGACTAGCGGGGGGGAGACCCAGTACTTC. Its translation: CASSSTSGGETQYF. The whole variable domain, filled in from reference TRBV5-1 and TRBJ2-5, reads KAGVTQTPRYLIKTRGQQVTLSCSPISGHRSVSWYQQTPGQGLQFLFEYFSETQRNKGNFPGRFSGRQFSNSRSEMNVSTLELGDSALYLCASSSTSGGETQYFGPGTRLLVL.

This clone has only a few counts. This chain uses TRBV30 with TRBJ2-1; 7 bases align to TRBD2. Trimming cost V 4 bases and J 9 bases; bases outside gene matches: 15. The CDR3 is 15 residues long. Germline values: CDR1 GTSNPN, CDR2 SVGIG (reference sequence). The CDR3 DNA is TGTGCCTGGAACAAGGGAGGGGCTCCCGTATTTGAGCAGTTCTTC. It encodes CAWNKGGAPVFEQFF.

CDR3 sequence reads: CASSTRDRGRDGYTF. For the CDR3, the DNA is TGTGCCAGCAGTACCCGGGACAGGGGGAGAGATGGCTACACCTTC. The chain is built from TRBV6-1 and TRBJ1-2, with 11 nucleotides matching TRBD1. The length of the CDR3 is 15 residues. V lost 5 bases to trimming and J lost 6 bases; unmatched junction nucleotides: 8. The germline V gene has CDR1 MNHNS and CDR2 SASEGT.

This clone was detected once. The chain combines TRBV12-5 with TRBJ2-3; 10 nucleotides line up with TRBD1. Germline loops: CDR1 LGHNT, CDR2 FRNRAP. Losses at the gene ends were 5 bases for V and 7 bases for J; bases not matched to a gene: 9. The CDR3 runs to 15 residues. In DNA form, the CDR3 reads TGTGCTAGTGGTCCCCGGGACAGGGGCGTAAATACGCAGTATTTT. Translating it yields CASGPRDRGVNTQYF.

This clone was counted between two and nine times. This chain uses TRBV9 with TRBJ2-1, with D hard to call. The CDR3 has 16 amino acids. Germline lookup yields CDR1 SGDLS and CDR2 YYNGEE. Trimming took 1 base from V and 7 from J, leaving 18 bases between them. The CDR3 DNA sequence: TGTGCCAGCAGCGTAAATGGTGAGACCGCTAGGAATGAGCAGTTCTTC. It specifies CASSVNGETARNEQFF.

This clone has a handful of counts. The CDR3 region has the DNA TGCGCCAGCAGCTCAGAACCTAGCTCCTACAATGAGCAGTTCTTC. Protein product: CASSSEPSSYNEQFF. The chain employs TRBV5-1 and TRBJ2-1; the D is unclear. CDR1 and CDR2 (germline): SGHRS, YFSETQ. CDR3 length equals 15 residues. Trimming pared 3 bases from V and 0 bases from J, leaving 10 bases between.

This clone occurred a few times. The chain recombines TRBV29-1 with TRBJ2-3; TRBD2 agrees at 10 bases. CDR1 is SQVTM and CDR2 is ANQGSEA in the germline V gene. CDR3 size: 14 residues. V lost 4 bases to trimming and J lost 0 bases; unmatched junction nucleotides: 1. The CDR3, as DNA: TGCAGCGTTGGGACTAGCGGTAGCACAGATACGCAGTATTTT. Translation gives CSVGTSGSTDTQYF.

Points on this clone: Distinct nucleotide sequences in the sample also encode this CDR3. The chain has TRBV6-5 and TRBJ2-7; D possibly corresponds to TRBD1 (6 bases). From germline, CDR1 is MNHEY and CDR2 SVGAGI. The CDR3 consists of 14 residues. V was trimmed by 0 bases and J by 3 bases, leaving 9 bases between them. The CDR3 nucleotides read TGTGCCAGCAGTTACTCGACAGGCGGCTACGAGCAGTACTTC. As protein: CASSYSTGGYEQYF.

The V and J genes are TRBV4-1 and TRBJ1-2; 10 bases match TRBD1. The CDR3 is made up of 16 amino acids. Germline V gene data show CDR1 as MGHRA and CDR2 as YSYEKL. V lost 1 base to trimming and J lost 7 bases; unmatched junction nucleotides: 9. This chain's CDR3 is CASSQVAGTGVGGYTF. The CDR3 DNA sequence: TGCGCCAGCAGCCAAGTCGCCGGGACAGGGGTTGGTGGCTACACCTTC.

Concerning this clone itself: Other nucleotide sequences from this sample produce the same CDR3. This chain links TRBV7-8 with TRBJ2-7; D perhaps matches TRBD1 (5 bases). CDR1 and CDR2 (germline): SGHVS, FQNEAQ. This CDR3 has 11 amino acids. V was shortened by 5 bases and J by 6 bases, with 8 bases between the two germline ends. For the CDR3, the DNA is TGTGCCAGCAGCCTCAGGGTCGAGCAGTACTTC. It encodes CASSLRVEQYF.

V usage is TRBV15 and J usage is TRBJ2-3; no definite D call. This CDR3 has 12 amino acids. Trimming removed 5 bases at V and 4 bases at J, with 7 bases between. The germline V gene encodes CDR1 LNHNV and CDR2 YYDKDF (reference sequence). The CDR3: CATSLPADTQYF. In DNA, the CDR3 is TGTGCCACCAGCCTCCCGGCAGATACGCAGTATTTT.

This clone was counted a few times. This chain joins TRBV7-9 and TRBJ2-1; D is undetermined. Germline V gene data show CDR1 as SEHNR and CDR2 as FQNEAQ (reference sequence). The ends were cut back, 0 bases at V and 9 bases at J, with 9 bases in the middle. This CDR3 comprises 13 residues. CDR3 amino acids: CASSLALETEQFF. The CDR3, as DNA: TGTGCCAGCAGCTTAGCCCTGGAGACTGAGCAGTTCTTC. Combining the CDR3 with reference TRBV7-9 and TRBJ2-1 gives the whole variable domain DTGVSQNPRHKITKRGQNVTFRCDPISEHNRLYWYRQTLGQGPEFLTYFQNEAQLEKSRLLSDRFSAERPKGSFSTLEIQRTEQGDSAMYLCASSLALETEQFFGPGTRLTVL.

The rearrangement uses TRBV11-2 and TRBJ2-3; no clear D. The CDR3 covers 13 residues. The germline V gene encodes CDR1 SGHAT and CDR2 FQNNGV. V was trimmed by 6 bases and J by 3 bases, leaving 10 bases between them. The CDR3 here is CASRSRGTDTQYF. CDR3 DNA sequence: TGTGCCAGCAGGTCTAGAGGTACAGATACGCAGTATTTT.

This sequence joins TRBV7-2 and TRBJ1-2; 7 bases are shared with TRBD1. Per germline, CDR1 SGHTA and CDR2 FQGNSA. J lost 7 bases, V lost 7 bases, and 12 bases had no gene match. CDR3 length equals 14 residues. CDR3 loop: CASNAGTAGVGYTF. The CDR3 nucleotides are TGTGCCAGCAACGCCGGGACAGCCGGCGTTGGCTACACCTTC.

This clone was seen a handful of times. The rearrangement uses TRBV10-3 and TRBJ1-2; no reliable D call. Germline CDR1 ENHRY, CDR2 SYGVKD. The length of the CDR3 is 15 residues. V lost 6 bases and J 1 base, leaving 15 bases between the germline ends. This chain's CDR3 is CAIRPTGGNNYGYTF. As DNA, the CDR3 is TGTGCCATCAGGCCAACCGGAGGGAATAACTATGGCTACACCTTC.

Worth noting for this clone: This CDR3 is also generated by other DNA sequences in the sample. The chain employs TRBV14 and TRBJ2-5, with D uncertain. The CDR3 is 12 amino acids. CDR1 is SGHDN, CDR2 FVKESK, per germline. Deletions cut 4 bases from V and 5 bases from J, with 8 bases between. Here the CDR3 reads CASSPSRETQYF. As DNA, the CDR3 is TGTGCCAGCAGCCCGTCCCGTGAGACCCAGTACTTC. The full variable domain, rest sourced from reference TRBV14 and TRBJ2-5, is EAGVTQFPSHSVIEKGQTVTLRCDPISGHDNLYWYRRVMGKEIKFLLHFVKESKQDESGMPNNRFLAERTGGTYSTLKVQPAELEDSGVYFCASSPSRETQYFGPGTRLLVL.

This rearrangement joins TRBV6-1 to TRBJ2-3; the match to TRBD1 covers 8 bases. Germline-derived CDR1 and CDR2 are MNHNS and SASEGT. J was trimmed by 1 base and V by 11 bases; bases with no gene match: 5. CDR3 length: 13 residues. The CDR3: CAGQGRGTDTQYF. The CDR3, as DNA: TGTGCCGGACAGGGAAGGGGCACAGATACGCAGTATTTT.

This clone was observed a handful of times. This chain uses TRBV19 with TRBJ2-1; 8 bases align to TRBD2. The CDR3 sequence is 15 residues long. The J segment lost 1 base and the V segment lost 7 bases, leaving 6 bases of the junction unmatched. Germline CDR1 LNHDA, CDR2 SQIVND (reference sequence). Here the CDR3 DNA reads TGTGCCAGTAATCCTGTAGCGGGATCCTACAATGAGCAGTTCTTC. It specifies CASNPVAGSYNEQFF.

The gene calls are TRBV6-6 and TRBJ2-5; no firm D call. Trimming stripped 2 bases from V and 2 bases from J, with 6 bases between. The CDR3 loop spans 13 amino acids. Germline assignment: CDR1 MNHNY and CDR2 SVGAGI (reference sequence). This chain's CDR3 is CASSYGQQETQYF. The CDR3 DNA follows: TGTGCCAGCAGTTACGGGCAACAAGAGACCCAGTACTTC.

This clone was seen a handful of times. The chain uses TRBV9 and TRBJ2-5, with 11 nucleotides matching TRBD2. J lost 2 bases, V lost 1 base, and 10 bases had no gene match. The germline CDR1 and CDR2 sequences are SGDLS and YYNGEE. This CDR3 has 18 amino acids. The CDR3 here is CASSVSTSGTPSQETQYF. The CDR3 nucleotides read TGTGCCAGCAGCGTATCGACTAGCGGGACACCATCTCAAGAGACCCAGTACTTC. The variable domain in full, with the rest retrieved from reference TRBV9 and TRBJ2-5, is DSGVTQTPKHLITATGQRVTLRCSPRSGDLSVYWYQQSLDQGLQFLIQYYNGEERAKGNILERFSAQQFPDLHSELNLSSLELGDSALYFCASSVSTSGTPSQETQYFGPGTRLLVL.